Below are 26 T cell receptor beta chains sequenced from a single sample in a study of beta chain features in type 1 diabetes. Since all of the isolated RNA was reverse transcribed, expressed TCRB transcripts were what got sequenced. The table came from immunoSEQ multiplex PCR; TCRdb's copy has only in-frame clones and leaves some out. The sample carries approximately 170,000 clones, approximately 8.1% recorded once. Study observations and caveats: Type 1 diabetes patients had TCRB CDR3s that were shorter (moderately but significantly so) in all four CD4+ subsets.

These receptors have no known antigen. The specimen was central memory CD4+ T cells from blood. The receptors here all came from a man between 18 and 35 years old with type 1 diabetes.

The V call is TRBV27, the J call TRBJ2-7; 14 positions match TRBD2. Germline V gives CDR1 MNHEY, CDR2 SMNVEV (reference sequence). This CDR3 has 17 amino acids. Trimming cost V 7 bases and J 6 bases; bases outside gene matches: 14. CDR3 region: CASTLKGRGLAGVEQYF. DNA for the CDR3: TGTGCCAGCACCCTTAAGGGACGGGGACTAGCGGGAGTCGAGCAGTACTTC.

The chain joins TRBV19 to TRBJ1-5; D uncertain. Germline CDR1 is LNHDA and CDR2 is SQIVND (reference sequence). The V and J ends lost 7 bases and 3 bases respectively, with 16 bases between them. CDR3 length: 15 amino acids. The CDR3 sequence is CASTSGGPVNQPQHF. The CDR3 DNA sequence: TGTGCCAGTACCTCCGGTGGGCCGGTCAATCAGCCCCAGCATTTT. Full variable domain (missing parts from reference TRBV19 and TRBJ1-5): DGGITQSPKYLFRKEGQNVTLSCEQNLNHDAMYWYRQDPGQGLRLIYYSQIVNDFQKGDIAEGYSVSREKKESFPLTVTSAQKNPTAFYLCASTSGGPVNQPQHFGDGTRLSIL.

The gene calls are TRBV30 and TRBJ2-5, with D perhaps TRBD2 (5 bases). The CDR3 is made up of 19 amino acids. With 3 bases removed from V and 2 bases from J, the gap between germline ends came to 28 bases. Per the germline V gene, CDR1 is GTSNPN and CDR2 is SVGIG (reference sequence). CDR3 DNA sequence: TGTGCCTGGAGCCCCTCCCTACAGTCGGGGTCAGGTTGGCAAGAGACCCAGTACTTC. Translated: CAWSPSLQSGSGWQETQYF.

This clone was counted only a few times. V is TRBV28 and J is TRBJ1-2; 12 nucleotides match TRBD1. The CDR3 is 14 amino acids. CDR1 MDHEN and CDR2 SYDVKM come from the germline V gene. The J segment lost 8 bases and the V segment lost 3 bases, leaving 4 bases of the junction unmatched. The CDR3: CASSLPGTGGGYTF. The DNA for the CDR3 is TGTGCCAGCAGTTTGCCCGGGACAGGGGGCGGCTACACCTTC.

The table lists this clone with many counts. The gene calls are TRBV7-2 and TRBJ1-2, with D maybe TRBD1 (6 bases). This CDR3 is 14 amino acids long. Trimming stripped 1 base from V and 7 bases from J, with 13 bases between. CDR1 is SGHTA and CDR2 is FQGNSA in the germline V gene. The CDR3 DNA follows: TGTGCCAGCAGCTTAGAGACGGGGGGCGGTGGCTACACCTTC. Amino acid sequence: CASSLETGGGGYTF. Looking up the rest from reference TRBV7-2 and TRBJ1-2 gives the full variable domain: GAGVSQSPSNKVTEKGKDVELRCDPISGHTALYWYRQSLGQGLEFLIYFQGNSAPDKSGLPSDRFSAERTGGSVSTLTIQRTQQEDSAVYLCASSLETGGGGYTFGSGTRLTVV.

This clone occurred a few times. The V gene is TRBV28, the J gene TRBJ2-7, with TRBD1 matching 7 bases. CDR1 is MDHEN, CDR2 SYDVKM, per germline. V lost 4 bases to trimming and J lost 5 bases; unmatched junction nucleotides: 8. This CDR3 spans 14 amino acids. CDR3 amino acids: CASSSPGQSHEQYF. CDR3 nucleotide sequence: TGTGCCAGCAGTTCCCCGGGACAGTCCCACGAGCAGTACTTC.

Here the CDR3 reads CASSIAVGAQHF. The CDR3, as DNA: TGTGCCAGTAGTATAGCGGTCGGGGCCCAGCATTTT. The J gene is TRBJ1-5, the V gene TRBV19; no firm D call. This CDR3 is 12 amino acids long. Looked up from germline, CDR1 is LNHDA and CDR2 is SQIVND (reference sequence). V lost 1 base, J lost 11 bases, and 9 bases lay in between. Full variable domain (rest looked up from reference TRBV19 and TRBJ1-5): DGGITQSPKYLFRKEGQNVTLSCEQNLNHDAMYWYRQDPGQGLRLIYYSQIVNDFQKGDIAEGYSVSREKKESFPLTVTSAQKNPTAFYLCASSIAVGAQHFGDGTRLSIL.

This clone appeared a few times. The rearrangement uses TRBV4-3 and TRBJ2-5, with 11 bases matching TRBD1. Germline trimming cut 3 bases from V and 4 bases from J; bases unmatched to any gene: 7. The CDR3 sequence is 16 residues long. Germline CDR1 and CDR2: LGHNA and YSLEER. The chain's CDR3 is CASSQRTGTGGETQYF. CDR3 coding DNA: TGCGCCAGCAGCCAGCGTACCGGGACAGGGGGAGAGACCCAGTACTTC.

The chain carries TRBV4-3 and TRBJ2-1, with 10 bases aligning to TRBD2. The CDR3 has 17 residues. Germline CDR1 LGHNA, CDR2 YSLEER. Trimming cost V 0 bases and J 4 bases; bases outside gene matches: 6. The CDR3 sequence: CASSQEVLAGAYNEQFF. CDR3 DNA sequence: TGCGCCAGCAGCCAAGAAGTCCTAGCGGGAGCGTACAATGAGCAGTTCTTC.

The DNA for the CDR3 is TGTGCTAGTGGTTTGGACCGGTACACTGAAGCTTTCTTT. It encodes CASGLDRYTEAFF. The chain has TRBV12-5 and TRBJ1-1; the D is unclear. Deletions cut 1 base from V and 3 bases from J, with 6 bases between. This CDR3 has 13 amino acids. Germline V gene lookup returns CDR1 LGHNT and CDR2 FRNRAP. The entire variable domain, with the rest obtained from reference TRBV12-5 and TRBJ1-1, is as follows: DARVTQTPRHKVTEMGQEVTMRCQPILGHNTVFWYRQTMMQGLELLAYFRNRAPLDDSGMPKDRFSAEMPDATLATLKIQPSEPRDSAVYFCASGLDRYTEAFFGQGTRLTVV.

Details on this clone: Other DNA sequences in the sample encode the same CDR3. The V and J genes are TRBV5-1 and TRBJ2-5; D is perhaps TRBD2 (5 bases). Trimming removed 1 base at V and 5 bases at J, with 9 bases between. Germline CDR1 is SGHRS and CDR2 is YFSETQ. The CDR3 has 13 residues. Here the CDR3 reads CASSLSGEETQYF. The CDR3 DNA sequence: TGCGCCAGCAGCTTGTCTGGGGAGGAGACCCAGTACTTC.

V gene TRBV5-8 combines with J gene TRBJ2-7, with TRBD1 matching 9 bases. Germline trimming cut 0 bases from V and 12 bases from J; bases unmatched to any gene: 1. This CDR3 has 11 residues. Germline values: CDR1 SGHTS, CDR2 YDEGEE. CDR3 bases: TGTGCCAGCAGCTTGGGGACAGGGGCGTACTTC. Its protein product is CASSLGTGAYF.

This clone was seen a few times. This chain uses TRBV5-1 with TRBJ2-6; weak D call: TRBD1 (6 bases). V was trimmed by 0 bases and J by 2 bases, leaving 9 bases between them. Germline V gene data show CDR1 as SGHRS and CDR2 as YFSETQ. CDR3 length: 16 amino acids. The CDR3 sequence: CASSLEAGAGANVLTF. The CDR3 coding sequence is TGCGCCAGCAGCTTGGAGGCAGGGGCTGGGGCCAACGTCCTGACTTTC.

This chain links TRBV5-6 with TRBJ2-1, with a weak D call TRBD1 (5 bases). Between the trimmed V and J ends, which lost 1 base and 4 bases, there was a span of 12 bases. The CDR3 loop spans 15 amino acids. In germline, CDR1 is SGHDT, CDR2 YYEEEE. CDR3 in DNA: TGTGCCAGCAGCTTGCAGGGTAGCCTTTACAATGAGCAGTTCTTC. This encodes CASSLQGSLYNEQFF. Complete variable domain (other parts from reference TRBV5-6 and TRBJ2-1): DAGVTQSPTHLIKTRGQQVTLRCSPKSGHDTVSWYQQALGQGPQFIFQYYEEEERQRGNFPDRFSGHQFPNYSSELNVNALLLGDSALYLCASSLQGSLYNEQFFGPGTRLTVL.

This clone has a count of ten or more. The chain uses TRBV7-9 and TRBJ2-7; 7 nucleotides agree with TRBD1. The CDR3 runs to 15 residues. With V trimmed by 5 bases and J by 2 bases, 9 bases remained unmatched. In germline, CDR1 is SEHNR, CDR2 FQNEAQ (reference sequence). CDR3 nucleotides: TGTGCCAGCAGCCTAAGACAGGGAAGCACCTACGAGCAGTACTTC. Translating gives CASSLRQGSTYEQYF.

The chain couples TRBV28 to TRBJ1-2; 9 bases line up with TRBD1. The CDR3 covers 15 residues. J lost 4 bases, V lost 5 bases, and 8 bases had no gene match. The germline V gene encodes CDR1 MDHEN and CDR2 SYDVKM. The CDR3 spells CASSRGGQGGYGYTF. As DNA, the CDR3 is TGTGCCAGCAGTCGGGGGGGACAGGGAGGCTATGGCTACACCTTC.

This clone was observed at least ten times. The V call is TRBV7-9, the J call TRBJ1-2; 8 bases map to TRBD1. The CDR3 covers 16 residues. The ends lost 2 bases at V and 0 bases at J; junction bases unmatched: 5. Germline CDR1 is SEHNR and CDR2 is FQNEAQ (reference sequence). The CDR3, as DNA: TGTGCCAGCAGCTTAACAGGGGGTGCCTCTAACTATGGCTACACCTTC. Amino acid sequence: CASSLTGGASNYGYTF.

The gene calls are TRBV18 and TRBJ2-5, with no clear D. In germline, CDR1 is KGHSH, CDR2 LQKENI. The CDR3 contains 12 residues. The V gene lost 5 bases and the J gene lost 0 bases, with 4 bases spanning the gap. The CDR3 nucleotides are TGTGCCAGCTCAGCGTACCAAGAGACCCAGTACTTC. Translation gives CASSAYQETQYF.

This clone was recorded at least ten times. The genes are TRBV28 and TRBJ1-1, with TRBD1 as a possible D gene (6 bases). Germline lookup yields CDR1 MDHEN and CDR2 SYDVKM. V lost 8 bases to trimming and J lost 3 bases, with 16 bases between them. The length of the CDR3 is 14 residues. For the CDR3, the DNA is TGTGCCAGCTTAAACGGGGCAGGGGACACTGAAGCTTTCTTT. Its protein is CASLNGAGDTEAFF.

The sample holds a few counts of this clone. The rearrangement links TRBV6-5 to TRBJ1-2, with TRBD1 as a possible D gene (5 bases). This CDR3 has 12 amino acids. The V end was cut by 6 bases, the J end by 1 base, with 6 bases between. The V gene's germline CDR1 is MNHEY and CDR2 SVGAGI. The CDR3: CASRQGNYGYTF. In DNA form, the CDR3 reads TGTGCCAGCAGGCAGGGTAACTATGGCTACACCTTC.

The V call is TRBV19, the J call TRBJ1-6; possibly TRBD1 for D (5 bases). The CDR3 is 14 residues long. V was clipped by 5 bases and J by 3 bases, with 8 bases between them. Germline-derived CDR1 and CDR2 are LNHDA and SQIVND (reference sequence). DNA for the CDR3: TGTGCCAGTAGTGATACAGGCTATAATTCACCCCTCCACTTT. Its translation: CASSDTGYNSPLHF.

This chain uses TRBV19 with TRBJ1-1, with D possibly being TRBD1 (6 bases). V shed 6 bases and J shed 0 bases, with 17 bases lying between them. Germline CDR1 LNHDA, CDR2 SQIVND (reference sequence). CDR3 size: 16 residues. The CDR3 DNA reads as TGTGCCAGTAGCCTCCAACAGGGAGCTATGAACACTGAAGCTTTCTTT. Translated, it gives CASSLQQGAMNTEAFF. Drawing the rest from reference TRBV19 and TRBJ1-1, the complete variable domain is DGGITQSPKYLFRKEGQNVTLSCEQNLNHDAMYWYRQDPGQGLRLIYYSQIVNDFQKGDIAEGYSVSREKKESFPLTVTSAQKNPTAFYLCASSLQQGAMNTEAFFGQGTRLTVV.

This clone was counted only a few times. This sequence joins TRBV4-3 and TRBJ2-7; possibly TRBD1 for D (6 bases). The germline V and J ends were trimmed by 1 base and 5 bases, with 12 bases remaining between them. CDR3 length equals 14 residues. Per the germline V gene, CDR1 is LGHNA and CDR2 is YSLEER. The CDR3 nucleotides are TGCGCCAGCAGCCAAGTTCAAGGGGGTAACGAGCAGTACTTC. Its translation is CASSQVQGGNEQYF.

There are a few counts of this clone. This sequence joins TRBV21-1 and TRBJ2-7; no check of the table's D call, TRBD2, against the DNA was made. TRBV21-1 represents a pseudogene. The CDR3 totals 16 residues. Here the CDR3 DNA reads TGTGCCAGCAGCAAAAGAAGAACTAGCGGATTCTACGAGCAGTACTTC. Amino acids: CASSKRRTSGFYEQYF.

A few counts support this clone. In DNA form, the CDR3 reads TGTGCCAGCAGCTGGGGACAGGGCCGAGAGACCCAGTACTTC. Translating gives CASSWGQGRETQYF. The rearrangement joins TRBV5-4 to TRBJ2-5; TRBD1 matches 9 bases. This CDR3 is 14 amino acids long. V lost 3 bases and J lost 4; bases outside the gene matches: 4. Germline loops: CDR1 SGHNT, CDR2 YYREEE (reference sequence).

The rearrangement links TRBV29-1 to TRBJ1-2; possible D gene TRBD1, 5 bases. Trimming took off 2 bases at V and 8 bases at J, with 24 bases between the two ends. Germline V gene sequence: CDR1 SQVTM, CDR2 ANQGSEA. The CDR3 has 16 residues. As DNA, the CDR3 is TGCAGCGTTGAATCCGACGGGAGGGGCGCTTGGGGAGGCTACACCTTC. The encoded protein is CSVESDGRGAWGGYTF.